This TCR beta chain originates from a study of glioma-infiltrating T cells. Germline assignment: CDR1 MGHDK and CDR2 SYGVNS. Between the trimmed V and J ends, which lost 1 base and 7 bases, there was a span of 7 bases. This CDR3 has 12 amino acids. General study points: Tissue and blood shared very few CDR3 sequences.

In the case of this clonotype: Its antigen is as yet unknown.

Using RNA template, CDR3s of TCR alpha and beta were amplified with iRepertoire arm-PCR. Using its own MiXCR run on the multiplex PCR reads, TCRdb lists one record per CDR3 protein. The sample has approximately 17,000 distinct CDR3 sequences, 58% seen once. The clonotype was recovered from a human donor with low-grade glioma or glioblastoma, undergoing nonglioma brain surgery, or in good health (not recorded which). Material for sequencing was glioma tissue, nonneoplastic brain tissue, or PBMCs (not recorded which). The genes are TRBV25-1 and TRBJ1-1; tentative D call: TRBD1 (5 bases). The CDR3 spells CASSEWQGEAFF. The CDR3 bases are TGTGCCAGCAGTGAATGGCAGGGTGAAGCTTTCTTT.